This T cell receptor (beta chain) stems from a study of cytomegalovirus exposure and HLA in healthy donors. Whole-study results and caveats: The classifier was said to identify cytomegalovirus status with high specificity and sensitivity. The TCR clusters that emerged in the first cohort tended, a later analysis found, to co-occur in the roughly 120 validation repertoires. Most sequenced TCRs were rare (though some public TCRs occurred in many donors).

Germline V gene data show CDR1 as MNHEY and CDR2 as SVGAGI. The CDR3 covers 14 residues. V lost 4 bases and J lost 5; bases outside the gene matches: 4. The donors were part of the validation cohort, which consisted of some 120 subjects and was separate from the first cohort of under 750 subjects. Comment on this clone: The antigen remains undetermined.

Clones were read by immunoSEQ multiplex PCR, and TCRdb kept only the in-frame ones, dropping some. This sample has roughly 48,000 clones, with just over 85% found just once. The genes are TRBV6-5 and TRBJ1-5, with TRBD1 matching over 8 bases. Sequenced material: PBMCs. The clonotype comes from a woman aged 30 to 39 in good health and CMV-seronegative. The CDR3 coding sequence is TGTGCCAGCAGTTTCGGACAGGGACATCAGCCCCAGCATTTT. It specifies CASSFGQGHQPQHF.